Presented here are 12 T cell receptor beta chains from one specimen sequenced in a study of blood T cells in healthy people across ages. Alongside a J-beta primer mix, a sample-barcoded 5' primer served in a second PCR lasting about 6 to 11 cycles. TCRdb reprocessed the 5' RACE reads with MiXCR, giving one entry per CDR3 protein. The data contain about 1.8 million distinct CDR3 sequences, roughly 49% of them singletons. The specimen sequenced was blood. These receptors came from a woman in her thirties or forties in good health.

The chain joins TRBV28 to TRBJ1-2; D is ambiguous. V gave up 5 bases and J gave up 4 bases, with 11 bases separating them. The germline gives CDR1 MDHEN, CDR2 SYDVKM. There are 13 residues in the CDR3. This CDR3 reads CASSDFSGYGYTF. CDR3 nucleotides: TGTGCCAGCAGTGACTTCTCGGGCTATGGCTACACCTTC.

The chain uses TRBV6-2 or TRBV6-3 and TRBJ1-1; no clear D. The CDR3 loop spans 15 amino acids. V dropped 0 bases and J dropped 0 bases, with 8 bases sitting between them. Germline values: CDR1 MNHEY, CDR2 SVGEGT. The CDR3 DNA sequence: TGTGCCAGCAGTTACTCGGAAGGAATGAACACTGAAGCTTTCTTT. It translates to CASSYSEGMNTEAFF.

This clonotype has only a few counts. The chain couples TRBV14 to TRBJ1-6; D gene unclear. The ends were cut back, 0 bases at V and 10 bases at J, with 13 bases in the middle. Looked up from germline, CDR1 is SGHDN and CDR2 is FVKESK. The CDR3 consists of 15 residues. The CDR3 here is CASSQDVSRRSPLHF. Here the CDR3 DNA reads TGTGCCAGCAGCCAAGATGTGAGCCGAAGATCACCCCTCCACTTT. The complete variable domain, with remaining parts taken from reference TRBV14 and TRBJ1-6, reads EAGVTQFPSHSVIEKGQTVTLRCDPISGHDNLYWYRRVMGKEIKFLLHFVKESKQDESGMPNNRFLAERTGGTYSTLKVQPAELEDSGVYFCASSQDVSRRSPLHFGNGTRLTVT.

This clonotype has only a few counts. The rearrangement links TRBV5-1 to TRBJ2-3; 7 nucleotides line up with TRBD1. V shed 6 bases and J 1 base; nucleotides not matched to a gene: 8. The germline V gene encodes CDR1 SGHRS and CDR2 YFSETQ. There are 15 residues in the CDR3. The CDR3 region has the DNA TGCGCCAGCACGTCGATTGGACAGGGCACAGATACGCAGTATTTT. Its translation is CASTSIGQGTDTQYF. Variable domain in full (rest from reference TRBV5-1 and TRBJ2-3): KAGVTQTPRYLIKTRGQQVTLSCSPISGHRSVSWYQQTPGQGLQFLFEYFSETQRNKGNFPGRFSGRQFSNSRSEMNVSTLELGDSALYLCASTSIGQGTDTQYFGPGTRLTVL.

The rearrangement links TRBV27 to TRBJ2-3, with a possible D match to TRBD1 (6 bases). Trimming removed 5 bases from V and 0 bases from J, with 18 bases in between. This CDR3 is 17 amino acids long. The germline V gene encodes CDR1 MNHEY and CDR2 SMNVEV (reference sequence). For the CDR3, the DNA is TGTGCCAGCAGTCCGCAGGACAGAGGACCTAGCACAGATACGCAGTATTTT. This translates into CASSPQDRGPSTDTQYF.

V gene TRBV7-3 combines with J gene TRBJ2-5, with D unresolved. Germline V gives CDR1 SGHTA, CDR2 FQGTGA. This CDR3 contains 14 residues. The V end lost 1 base, the J end lost 4 bases, and 10 bases lay between the germline ends. The CDR3 loop is CASSLSFPGETQYF. For the CDR3, the DNA is TGTGCCAGCAGCTTAAGTTTTCCGGGAGAGACCCAGTACTTC.

The rearrangement links TRBV6-6 to TRBJ1-2, with D possibly TRBD1 on 5 matching bases. Germline V gives CDR1 MNHNY, CDR2 SVGAGI (reference sequence). Trimming took 6 bases from V and 8 from J, leaving 28 bases between them. The CDR3 covers 17 residues. The CDR3 nucleotides read TGTGCCAGCAGCCAGATACTCCGCGGGCAGGGCGCGTTCGGCTACACCTTC. Residues: CASSQILRGQGAFGYTF.

J is TRBJ1-2 and V is TRBV28; D gene ambiguous. This CDR3 region has 10 residues. Germline values: CDR1 MDHEN, CDR2 SYDVKM. V lost 8 bases to trimming and J lost 8 bases, with 9 bases between them. CDR3 protein: CASGGSGYTF. The CDR3 nucleotides read TGTGCCAGCGGAGGGAGCGGCTACACCTTC.

Here the CDR3 reads CASSPGTSLQETQYF. In DNA form, the CDR3 reads TGTGCCAGCAGCCCGGGGACTTCCTTACAAGAGACCCAGTACTTC. V and J are TRBV7-2 and TRBJ2-5, with D tentatively TRBD2 (6 bases). Germline CDR1 reads SGHTA; CDR2 reads FQGNSA. There are 15 residues in the CDR3. Trimming removed 5 bases from V and 2 bases from J, with 15 bases in between. The full variable domain, with the rest looked up from reference TRBV7-2 and TRBJ2-5, is GAGVSQSPSNKVTEKGKDVELRCDPISGHTALYWYRQSLGQGLEFLIYFQGNSAPDKSGLPSDRFSAERTGGSVSTLTIQRTQQEDSAVYLCASSPGTSLQETQYFGPGTRLLVL.

As concerns this clonotype: At one end the junction does not follow the germline gene, possibly because of a read error. The genes are TRBV6-2 or TRBV6-3 and TRBJ2-1; D is perhaps TRBD1 (6 bases). The CDR3 runs 13 residues. In germline, CDR1 is MNHEY, CDR2 SVGEGT. CDR3 residues: CASLQGLYDEQFF. The DNA for the CDR3 is TGTGCCAGCCTACAGGGCCTCTACGATGAGCAGTTCTTC.

In nucleotides, the CDR3 is TGTGCCAGCAGTGACGCCAAGGGGACAGGGATAAGCGAGCAGTACTTC. It specifies CASSDAKGTGISEQYF. The V and J genes are TRBV2 and TRBJ2-4; 9 nucleotides line up with TRBD1. Matching the DNA end better, TRBJ2-7 makes the J call doubtful. The CDR3 runs 16 residues. In germline, CDR1 is SNHLY, CDR2 FYNNEI.

The chain is built from TRBV2 and TRBJ2-3; no clear D gene. V lost 7 bases and J 4 bases, leaving 12 bases between the germline ends. This CDR3 contains 13 residues. Germline loops: CDR1 SNHLY, CDR2 FYNNEI. The CDR3 loop is CASKYESADTQYF. The CDR3 region has the DNA TGTGCCAGCAAATATGAAAGTGCAGATACGCAGTATTTT.